This T cell receptor beta chain was found in a study of CD8+CD57+ T cells in acquired aplastic anemia. For the study at large: Average DNA yield from sorted CD4+ and CD8+ cells was around 3.2 ug.

TCR beta VDJ and CDR3 profiling used genomic DNA as template. TCRdb analysed the reads with MiXCR anew, one entry per CDR3 protein. This sample yields roughly 150,000 distinct CDR3 sequences, of which around half are seen a single time; about 2.8% belongs to the top ten. V gave up 6 bases and J gave up 0 bases, with 12 bases separating them. This CDR3 comprises 15 residues. CDR1 SGHVS and CDR2 FQNEAQ come from the germline V gene. At least ten counts were recorded for this clonotype. Its antigen is undetermined. Study-wide points: Controls did not differ significantly from patients in CD8+ Simpson's diversity.

An expansion of CD8+CD57+ cells by flow cytometry had been shown in patients chosen for sequencing. The cohort consisted entirely of patients having severe acquired aplastic anemia. The receptor's source is a human donor with aplastic anemia. The rearrangement uses TRBV7-8 and TRBJ1-3; no firm D call. The source material was sorted CD4+, CD8+, or CD8+CD57+ T cells (not recorded which) from PBMCs. In DNA, the CDR3 is TGTGCCAGCAGGCCATCGAGGAGCTCTGGAAACACCATATATTTT. It codes for CASRPSRSSGNTIYF. Together with reference TRBV7-8 and TRBJ1-3, the CDR3 gives the full variable domain: GAGVSQSPRYKVAKRGQDVALRCDPISGHVSLFWYQQALGQGPEFLTYFQNEAQLDKSGLPSDRFFAERPEGSVSTLKIQRTQQEDSAVYLCASRPSRSSGNTIYFGEGSWLTVV.